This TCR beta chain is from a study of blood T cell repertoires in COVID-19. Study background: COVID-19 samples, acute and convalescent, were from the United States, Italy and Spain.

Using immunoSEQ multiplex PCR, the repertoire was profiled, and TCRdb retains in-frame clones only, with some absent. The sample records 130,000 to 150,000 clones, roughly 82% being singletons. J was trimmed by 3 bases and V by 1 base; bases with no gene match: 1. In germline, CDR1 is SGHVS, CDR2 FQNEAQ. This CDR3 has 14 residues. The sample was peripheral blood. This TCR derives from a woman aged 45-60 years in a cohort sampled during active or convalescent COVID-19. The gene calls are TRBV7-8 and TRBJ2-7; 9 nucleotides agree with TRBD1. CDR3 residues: CASSLVGQGYEQYF. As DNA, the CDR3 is TGTGCCAGCAGCTTAGTGGGACAGGGCTACGAGCAGTACTTC. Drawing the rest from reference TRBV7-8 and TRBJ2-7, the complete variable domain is GAGVSQSPRYKVAKRGQDVALRCDPISGHVSLFWYQQALGQGPEFLTYFQNEAQLDKSGLPSDRFFAERPEGSVSTLKIQRTQQEDSAVYLCASSLVGQGYEQYFGPGTRLTVT.